The clone carrying this T cell receptor beta chain occurred a few times. The antigen remains undetermined. The data belong to a study of identical twins. General observations from the study: Twins' excess sharing was less marked for out-of-frame beta sequences.

TCRdb fed the 5' RACE reads into MiXCR, producing one record per CDR3 protein. Counted here are approximately 690,000 distinct CDR3 sequences, 5.5% to 6.5% occurring once; the ten biggest clones make up 1.5% to 2%. With 4 bases clipped from V and 3 bases from J, the junction kept 6 bases outside the gene matches. CDR1 is SGHVS, CDR2 FQNEAQ, per germline. This CDR3 is 15 amino acids long. The TCR sequence derives from a man younger than 30 in good health. Sequencing was done on a sample of naive T cells sorted from blood. The chain carries TRBV7-8 and TRBJ1-5; 7 bases map to TRBD1. The chain's CDR3 is CASSSDRRFNQPQHF. Written as DNA, the CDR3 is TGTGCCAGCAGCTCGGACAGGCGCTTCAATCAGCCCCAGCATTTT.